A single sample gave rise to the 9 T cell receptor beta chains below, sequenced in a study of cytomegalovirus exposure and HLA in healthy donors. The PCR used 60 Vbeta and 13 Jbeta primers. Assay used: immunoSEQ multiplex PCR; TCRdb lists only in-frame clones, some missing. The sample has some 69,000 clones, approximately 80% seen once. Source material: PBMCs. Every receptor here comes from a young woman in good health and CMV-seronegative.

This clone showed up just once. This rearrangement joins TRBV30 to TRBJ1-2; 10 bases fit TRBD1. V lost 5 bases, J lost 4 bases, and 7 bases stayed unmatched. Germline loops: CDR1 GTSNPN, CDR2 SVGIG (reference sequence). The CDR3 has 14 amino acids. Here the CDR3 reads CAWGRGDRGYGYTF. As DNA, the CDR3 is TGTGCCTGGGGCCGAGGGGACAGGGGCTATGGCTACACCTTC. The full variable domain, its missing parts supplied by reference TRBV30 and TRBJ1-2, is SQTIHQWPATLVQPVGSPLSLECTVEGTSNPNLYWYRQAAGRGLQLLFYSVGIGQISSEVPQNLSASRPQDRQFILSSKKLLLSDSGFYLCAWGRGDRGYGYTFGSGTRLTVV.

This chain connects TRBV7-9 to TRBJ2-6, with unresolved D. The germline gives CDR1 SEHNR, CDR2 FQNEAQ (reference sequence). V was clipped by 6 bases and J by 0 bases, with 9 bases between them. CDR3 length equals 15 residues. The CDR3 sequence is CASSFGPSGANVLTF. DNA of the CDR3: TGTGCCAGCAGTTTTGGCCCCTCTGGGGCCAACGTCCTGACTTTC.

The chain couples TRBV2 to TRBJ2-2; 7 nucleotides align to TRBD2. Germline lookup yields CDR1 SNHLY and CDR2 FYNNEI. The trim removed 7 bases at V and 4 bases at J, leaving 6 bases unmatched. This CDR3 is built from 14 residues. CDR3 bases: TGTGCCAGCAATATGGGGGGGTTCACCGGGGAGCTGTTTTTT. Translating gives CASNMGGFTGELFF.

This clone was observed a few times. The CDR3 here is CASSLAGTGFDEQFF. CDR3 DNA: TGTGCCAGCAGCTTAGCGGGGACAGGGTTCGATGAGCAGTTCTTC. The rearrangement uses TRBV7-2 and TRBJ2-1, with 9 bases lining up with TRBD1. CDR1 is SGHTA and CDR2 is FQGNSA in the germline V gene. The CDR3 contains 15 residues. The ends lost 0 bases at V and 8 bases at J; junction bases unmatched: 5.

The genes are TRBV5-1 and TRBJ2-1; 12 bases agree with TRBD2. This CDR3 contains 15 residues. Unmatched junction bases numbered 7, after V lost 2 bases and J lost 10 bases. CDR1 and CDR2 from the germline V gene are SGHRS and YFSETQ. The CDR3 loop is CASSFPSGGVGEQFF. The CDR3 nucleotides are TGCGCCAGCAGCTTTCCTAGCGGGGGGGTTGGAGAGCAGTTCTTC.

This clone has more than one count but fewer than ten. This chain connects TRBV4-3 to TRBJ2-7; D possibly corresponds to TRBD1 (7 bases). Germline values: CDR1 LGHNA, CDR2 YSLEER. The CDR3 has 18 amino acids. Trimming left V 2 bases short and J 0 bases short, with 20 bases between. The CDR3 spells CASSQQMGGQTNSYEQYF. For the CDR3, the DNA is TGCGCCAGCAGCCAACAAATGGGGGGACAGACGAACTCCTACGAGCAGTACTTC.

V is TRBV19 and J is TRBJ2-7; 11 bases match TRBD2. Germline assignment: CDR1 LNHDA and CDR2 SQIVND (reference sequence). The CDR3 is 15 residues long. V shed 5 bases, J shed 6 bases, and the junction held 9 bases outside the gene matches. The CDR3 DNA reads TGTGCCAGTAGTCCAATTAGCGGGGGGGCGACCGAGCAGTACTTC. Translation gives CASSPISGGATEQYF.

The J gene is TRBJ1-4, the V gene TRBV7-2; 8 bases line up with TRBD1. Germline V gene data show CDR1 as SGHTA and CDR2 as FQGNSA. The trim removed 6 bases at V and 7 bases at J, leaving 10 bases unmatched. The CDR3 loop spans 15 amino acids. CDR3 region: CASRAAGQGVEKLFF. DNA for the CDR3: TGTGCCAGCAGGGCCGCCGGACAGGGCGTTGAAAAACTGTTTTTT.

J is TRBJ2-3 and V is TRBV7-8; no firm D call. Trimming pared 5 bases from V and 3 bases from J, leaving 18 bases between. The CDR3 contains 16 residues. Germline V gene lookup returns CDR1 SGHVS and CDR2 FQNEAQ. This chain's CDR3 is CASSPRQASITDTQYF. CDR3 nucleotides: TGTGCCAGCAGCCCCCGGCAGGCCTCGATAACAGATACGCAGTATTTT. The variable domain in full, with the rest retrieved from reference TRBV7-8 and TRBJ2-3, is GAGVSQSPRYKVAKRGQDVALRCDPISGHVSLFWYQQALGQGPEFLTYFQNEAQLDKSGLPSDRFFAERPEGSVSTLKIQRTQQEDSAVYLCASSPRQASITDTQYFGPGTRLTVL.